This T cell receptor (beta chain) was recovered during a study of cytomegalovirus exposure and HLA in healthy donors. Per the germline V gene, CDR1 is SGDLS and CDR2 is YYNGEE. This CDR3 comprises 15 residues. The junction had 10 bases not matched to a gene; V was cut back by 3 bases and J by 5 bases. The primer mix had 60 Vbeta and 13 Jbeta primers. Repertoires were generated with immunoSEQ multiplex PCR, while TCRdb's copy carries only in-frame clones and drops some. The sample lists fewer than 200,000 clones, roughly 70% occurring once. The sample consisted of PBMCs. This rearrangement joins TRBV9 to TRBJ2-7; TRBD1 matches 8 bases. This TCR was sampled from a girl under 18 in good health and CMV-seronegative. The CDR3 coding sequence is TGTGCCAGCAGCGGAAGACGGACAGGGATCGACGAGCAGTACTTC. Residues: CASSGRRTGIDEQYF.